Below, 7 T cell receptor beta chains from the same sample are listed, as sequenced in a study of T-cell memory formation after mild COVID-19. MiXCR was run by TCRdb on the 5' RACE reads, yielding one entry per CDR3 protein. The sample has some 69,000 distinct CDR3 sequences, approximately 15% seen once; the top ten hold under 35%. Source material: PBMCs or a T cell subset sorted from them (not recorded which). Every receptor here comes from an adult woman who had mild COVID-19 (a few samples of this study predate the infection). Cell type and time point are not known.

V is TRBV7-9 and J is TRBJ2-7, with 11 positions matching TRBD2. The CDR3 sequence is 16 residues long. Germline V lookup: CDR1 SEHNR, CDR2 FQNEAQ (reference sequence). Losses at the gene ends were 4 bases for V and 5 bases for J; bases not matched to a gene: 10. CDR3 bases: TGTGCCAGCAGCTCAGGACCACTAGCGGGAGCCCACGAGCAGTACTTC. Its protein is CASSSGPLAGAHEQYF.

This clonotype appeared a few times. J is TRBJ2-1 and V is TRBV11-1; either TRBD1 or TRBD2 may supply D (5 bases each). CDR1 is SGHAT, CDR2 FQDESV, per germline (reference sequence). The CDR3 covers 13 residues. The germline V and J ends were trimmed by 4 bases and 5 bases, with 9 bases remaining between them. Written as DNA, the CDR3 is TGTGCCAGCAGCTCTCAGGGAGACAATGAGCAGTTCTTC. Translating it yields CASSSQGDNEQFF. Combining the CDR3 with reference TRBV11-1 and TRBJ2-1 gives the whole variable domain EAEVAQSPRYKITEKSQAVAFWCDPISGHATLYWYRQILGQGPELLVQFQDESVVDDSQLPKDRFSAERLKGVDSTLKIQPAELGDSAMYLCASSSQGDNEQFFGPGTRLTVL.

This chain joins TRBV20-1 and TRBJ2-1; 7 bases line up with TRBD1. The CDR3 contains 11 residues. The V gene's germline CDR1 is DFQATT and CDR2 SNEGSKA (reference sequence). The V and J ends lost 3 bases and 7 bases, in that order; junction bases with no gene match: 0. The CDR3 DNA is TGCAGTGCTAGGGGACAGAATGAGCAGTTCTTC. As protein: CSARGQNEQFF.

This sequence joins TRBV7-9 and TRBJ2-7; 8 bases fit TRBD1. The CDR3 length is 14 residues. The V segment lost 5 bases and the J segment 3 bases; nucleotides outside the gene matches: 6. Germline V gene data show CDR1 as SEHNR and CDR2 as FQNEAQ (reference sequence). The CDR3 coding sequence is TGTGCCAGCAGCCCGACAGGGGCGGTCTACGAGCAGTACTTC. Translation: CASSPTGAVYEQYF. Complete variable domain (other parts from reference TRBV7-9 and TRBJ2-7): DTGVSQNPRHKITKRGQNVTFRCDPISEHNRLYWYRQTLGQGPEFLTYFQNEAQLEKSRLLSDRFSAERPKGSFSTLEIQRTEQGDSAMYLCASSPTGAVYEQYFGPGTRLTVT.

This clonotype was detected only a few times. The chain uses TRBV28 and TRBJ2-7; 7 nucleotides agree with TRBD1. J was trimmed by 0 bases and V by 10 bases; bases with no gene match: 6. CDR1 and CDR2 from the germline V gene are MDHEN and SYDVKM. This CDR3 comprises 13 residues. CDR3 amino acids: CATETGNSYEQYF. The CDR3 DNA follows: TGTGCCACGGAGACAGGGAACTCCTACGAGCAGTACTTC.

This clonotype came up a few times. The chain has TRBV5-1 and TRBJ2-3, with TRBD1 as a possible D gene (6 bases). The length of the CDR3 is 15 residues. From germline, CDR1 is SGHRS and CDR2 YFSETQ. Trimming shortened V by 4 bases and J by 8 bases, and 20 bases separated the two germline ends. For the CDR3, the DNA is TGCGCCAGCAGCCCCGATTTCACAGGGACGGGTACGCAGTATTTT. Translating gives CASSPDFTGTGTQYF.

This clonotype was detected only a few times. The V call is TRBV9, the J call TRBJ1-1; unclear D gene. Germline V lookup: CDR1 SGDLS, CDR2 YYNGEE. The V and J ends lost 0 bases and 5 bases respectively, with 14 bases between them. The CDR3 runs to 15 residues. The CDR3, as DNA: TGTGCCAGCAGCGTAGGTGAGGGAACAAGGACTGAAGCTTTCTTT. Its translation is CASSVGEGTRTEAFF.